These 20 T cell receptor beta chains originate from one sample sequenced in a study of neurological immune-mediated disorders (dated by TCRdb to between 2018 and 2020). The library was generated by 5' RACE. The sequencing machine was an Illumina HiSeq 2500. The public reads were reprocessed in TCRdb via fastp at Q25 and MiXCR, keeping in-frame beta chains. Rows with one shared CDR3 protein collapse into an entry with the most common genes and DNA. The sample profile shows 18,000 or so distinct CDR3 sequences; approximately 14% of them were found once. The leading ten clones occupy 7.8% of the sample. The sample consisted of CD4+ T cells from blood. These receptors all come from a woman in her sixties or seventies with HTLV-1-associated myelopathy (HAM/TSP).

This clonotype was seen ten or more times. CDR3 nucleotide sequence: TGTGCCAGCAGAAACAGGGCAGAGGGCTACACCTTC. Translation: CASRNRAEGYTF. V gene TRBV6-6 combines with J gene TRBJ1-2, with D perhaps matching TRBD1 (6 bases). V shed 6 bases and J shed 8 bases, with 13 bases lying between them. CDR1 MNHNY and CDR2 SVGAGI come from the germline V gene (reference sequence). This CDR3 contains 12 residues.

The CDR3 DNA sequence: TGTGCCAGCAGCGTAGAGGCAGGGGGCAATGAGCAGTTCTTC. It is translated as CASSVEAGGNEQFF. The genes are TRBV9 and TRBJ2-1; 7 positions agree with TRBD1. The CDR3 sequence is 14 residues long. The ends lost 0 bases at V and 6 bases at J; junction bases unmatched: 3. Germline V gene sequence: CDR1 SGDLS, CDR2 YYNGEE.

Ten or more counts support this clonotype. V usage is TRBV18 and J usage is TRBJ2-7, with unresolved D. Germline loops: CDR1 KGHSH, CDR2 LQKENI. This CDR3 is 14 amino acids long. V dropped 5 bases and J dropped 0 bases, with 11 bases sitting between them. The DNA of the CDR3 is TGTGCCAGCTCAAGCCGGGCCCCCTCCTACGAGCAGTACTTC. Protein: CASSSRAPSYEQYF.

This clonotype has at least ten counts. This chain uses TRBV7-2 with TRBJ1-6; no clear D gene. The germline V gene has CDR1 SGHTA and CDR2 FQGNSA. The length of the CDR3 is 17 residues. Trimming took 2 bases from V and 7 from J, leaving 18 bases between them. DNA for the CDR3: TGTGCCAGCAGCTTATGGGCGCAATTGAGCCGGAATTCACCCCTCCACTTT. Translation: CASSLWAQLSRNSPLHF.

On this clonotype: Just one base apart from a much larger clone, this may be a read error. V usage is TRBV3-1 and J usage is TRBJ2-7; either TRBD1 or TRBD2 may fit D (5 bases each). The CDR3 is made up of 17 amino acids. From germline, CDR1 is LGHDT and CDR2 YNNKEL (reference sequence). Trimming left V 7 bases short and J 6 bases short, with 28 bases between. The CDR3 DNA reads TGTGCCAGCATCCGTTCAGGGCAGGGTGGGAGTCGCGCCGAGCAGTACTTC. Translated, it gives CASIRSGQGGSRAEQYF.

Only one count was recorded for this clonotype. In DNA form, the CDR3 reads TGTGCCAGCAGCCAAGATGGGACAGGGAGAGGGGTCTACCCTTCCTACGAGCAGTACTTC. Translated: CASSQDGTGRGVYPSYEQYF. V gene TRBV3-1 combines with J gene TRBJ2-7; 9 bases are a match to TRBD1. The V segment lost 0 bases and the J segment 1 base; nucleotides outside the gene matches: 16. The CDR3 runs to 20 residues. The germline CDR1 and CDR2 sequences are LGHDT and YNNKEL (reference sequence).

As concerns this clonotype: A much larger clonotype is one base distant, so this may be a read error. The genes are TRBV20-1 and TRBJ2-6; possible D gene TRBD2, 5 bases. The CDR3 consists of 16 residues. The germline V gene encodes CDR1 DFQATT and CDR2 SNEGSKA (reference sequence). Deletions cut 7 bases from V and 0 bases from J, with 16 bases between. CDR3 DNA sequence: TGCAGTGATTCCTTGGAGGCGAGCTCTGGGGCCAACGTCCTGACTTTC. Protein: CSDSLEASSGANVLTF.

This clonotype was seen just once. Being one base from a much bigger clone, this may be a read error. The chain employs TRBV6-1 and TRBJ2-2, with no clear D. Germline CDR1 is MNHNS and CDR2 is SASEGT. The CDR3 extends over 16 amino acids. V lost 2 bases to trimming and J lost 5 bases, with 15 bases between them. The CDR3 protein is CASSELLSVQTGELFF. Written as DNA, the CDR3 is TGTGCCAGCAGTGAACTTCTTTCGGTCCAAACCGGGGAGCTGTTTTTT.

In this sample, this clonotype turned up many times. The J gene is TRBJ2-2, the V gene TRBV5-1; D gene ambiguous. Germline CDR1 reads SGHRS; CDR2 reads YFSETQ. The length of the CDR3 is 13 residues. Between the trimmed V and J ends, which lost 2 bases and 5 bases, there was a span of 7 bases. CDR3 coding DNA: TGCGCCAGCAGCTTTAACCCTACCGGGGAGCTGTTTTTT. It translates to CASSFNPTGELFF.

This clonotype has ten or more counts. The chain links TRBV5-1 to TRBJ1-1, with TRBD1 as a possible D gene (6 bases). Germline V lookup: CDR1 SGHRS, CDR2 YFSETQ. V lost 1 base and J lost 2, with 12 bases in between. The CDR3 runs 15 residues. The CDR3 bases are TGCGCCAGCAGCTTGACCGGGACACGAAACACTGAAGCTTTCTTT. Protein sequence: CASSLTGTRNTEAFF.

This clonotype showed up many times. This sequence joins TRBV18 and TRBJ2-6; no reliable D call. There are 15 residues in the CDR3. The ends were cut back, 3 bases at V and 4 bases at J, with 10 bases in the middle. CDR1 is KGHSH, CDR2 LQKENI, per germline. In nucleotides, the CDR3 is TGTGCCAGCTCACCGGTGGCTCCCGGGGCCAACGTCCTGACTTTC. Translation gives CASSPVAPGANVLTF.

This clonotype was counted many times. J is TRBJ2-2 and V is TRBV15, with a weak D call TRBD1 (5 bases). Trimming shortened V by 6 bases and J by 3 bases, and 5 bases separated the two germline ends. CDR1 is LNHNV, CDR2 YYDKDF, per germline (reference sequence). The CDR3 loop spans 12 amino acids. The CDR3 region has the DNA TGTGCCACCAGAGGGGACACCGGGGAGCTGTTTTTT. It codes for CATRGDTGELFF.

The sample holds many counts of this clonotype. The chain combines TRBV5-1 with TRBJ2-2; D not certain. The germline gives CDR1 SGHRS, CDR2 YFSETQ. The CDR3 spans 17 residues. Trimming stripped 5 bases from V and 1 base from J, with 18 bases between. The CDR3 loop is CASRFRVLSGNTGELFF. The DNA for the CDR3 is TGCGCCAGCAGATTTAGGGTCTTATCAGGGAACACCGGGGAGCTGTTTTTT.

This clonotype has ten or more counts. CDR3 DNA: TGTGCCACCTCGCGGGGTCGAGGGTCAGATACGCAGTATTTT. This gives the protein CATSRGRGSDTQYF. The rearrangement uses TRBV7-6 and TRBJ2-3, with a tentative D call TRBD2 (6 bases). Germline V gene data show CDR1 as SGHVS and CDR2 as FNYEAQ. This CDR3 is built from 14 residues. Trimming took off 10 bases at V and 4 bases at J, with 18 bases between the two ends.

This clonotype was seen ten or more times. This chain links TRBV5-1 with TRBJ1-1; 8 bases agree with TRBD1. Trimming at V came to 4 bases and at J to 1 base, leaving 3 bases not matched to a gene. The length of the CDR3 is 14 residues. The germline CDR1 and CDR2 sequences are SGHRS and YFSETQ. CDR3 coding DNA: TGCGCCAGCAGCCTGGGACAGGCGAACACTGAAGCTTTCTTT. It specifies CASSLGQANTEAFF.

V gene TRBV20-1 combines with J gene TRBJ2-7; 13 bases map to TRBD2. Germline V lookup: CDR1 DFQATT, CDR2 SNEGSKA (reference sequence). The CDR3 is 14 amino acids. Unmatched junction bases numbered 5, after V lost 6 bases and J lost 3 bases. DNA for the CDR3: TGCAGTGCAAGACTAGCGGGAGGCCACTACGAGCAGTACTTC. This sequence encodes CSARLAGGHYEQYF.

The chain links TRBV11-3 to TRBJ2-7, with TRBD1 identical over 9 bases. The ends lost 5 bases at V and 11 bases at J; junction bases unmatched: 4. The germline V gene has CDR1 SGHNT and CDR2 YENEEA. The CDR3 length is 11 residues. DNA of the CDR3: TGTGCCAGCAGCGGACAGGGGAAAGAGTACTTC. Its protein product is CASSGQGKEYF.

This clonotype was counted many times. The rearrangement links TRBV5-1 to TRBJ1-2; TRBD1 matches at 8 bases. The ends lost 4 bases at V and 7 bases at J; junction bases unmatched: 6. Germline V gene data show CDR1 as SGHRS and CDR2 as YFSETQ. The CDR3 has 13 residues. CDR3: CASSTGQGGGYTF. DNA for the CDR3: TGCGCCAGCAGCACTGGACAGGGTGGTGGCTACACCTTC.

The table lists this clonotype with many counts. J is TRBJ1-5 and V is TRBV20-1; TRBD1 aligns across 7 bases. Germline values: CDR1 DFQATT, CDR2 SNEGSKA (reference sequence). This CDR3 comprises 14 residues. V shed 5 bases and J 6 bases; nucleotides not matched to a gene: 10. The CDR3 DNA is TGCAGTGCTGTAGGACAGGAGCTTGGTCAGCCCCAGCATTTT. It codes for CSAVGQELGQPQHF.

Many counts were recorded for this clonotype. J is TRBJ2-3 and V is TRBV20-1; 11 nucleotides agree with TRBD2. Germline loops: CDR1 DFQATT, CDR2 SNEGSKA (reference sequence). This CDR3 has 17 amino acids. Trimming removed 1 base from V and 2 bases from J; junction bases left unmatched: 8. The CDR3 loop reads CSARGNSGGGITDTQYF. The CDR3 DNA reads as TGCAGTGCTAGAGGAAATAGCGGGGGGGGTATCACAGATACGCAGTATTTT.